These 3 T cell receptor beta chains were sequenced from one sample in a study of blood T cell repertoires in COVID-19. Libraries were prepared by immunoSEQ multiplex PCR; TCRdb keeps only in-frame clonotypes and omits some of them. The profile covers roughly 170,000 clones, with about 87% appearing a single time and about 1% taken by the ten largest. Material for sequencing was peripheral blood. Receptor source: a woman aged 18-29 years who had recovered from COVID-19.

This chain connects TRBV2 to TRBJ2-5; 12 bases match TRBD2. The J segment lost 5 bases and the V segment lost 7 bases, leaving 14 bases of the junction unmatched. Per the germline V gene, CDR1 is SNHLY and CDR2 is FYNNEI. This CDR3 spans 17 amino acids. DNA for the CDR3: TGTGCCAGCACGTCACTAGGACTAGCGGGATTATGGGAGACCCAGTACTTC. The encoded protein is CASTSLGLAGLWETQYF. The full variable domain, rest sourced from reference TRBV2 and TRBJ2-5, is EPEVTQTPSHQVTQMGQEVILRCVPISNHLYFYWYRQILGQKVEFLVSFYNNEISEKSEIFDDQFSVERPDGSNFTLKIRSTKLEDSAMYFCASTSLGLAGLWETQYFGPGTRLLVL.

The V call is TRBV15, the J call TRBJ2-3, with unresolved D. The CDR3 has 11 residues. The germline V and J ends were trimmed by 6 bases and 6 bases, with 7 bases remaining between them. The germline gives CDR1 LNHNV, CDR2 YYDKDF (reference sequence). CDR3 DNA sequence: TGTGCCACCAGTTCTTCTGATACGCAGTATTTT. As protein: CATSSSDTQYF.

V usage is TRBV19 and J usage is TRBJ1-1, with TRBD1 identical over 8 bases. The CDR3 consists of 15 residues. Germline trimming cut 3 bases from V and 3 bases from J; bases unmatched to any gene: 6. Per germline, CDR1 LNHDA and CDR2 SQIVND (reference sequence). CDR3 protein: CASSIAGGLDTEAFF. CDR3 DNA: TGTGCCAGTAGTATCGCAGGGGGCTTAGACACTGAAGCTTTCTTT.